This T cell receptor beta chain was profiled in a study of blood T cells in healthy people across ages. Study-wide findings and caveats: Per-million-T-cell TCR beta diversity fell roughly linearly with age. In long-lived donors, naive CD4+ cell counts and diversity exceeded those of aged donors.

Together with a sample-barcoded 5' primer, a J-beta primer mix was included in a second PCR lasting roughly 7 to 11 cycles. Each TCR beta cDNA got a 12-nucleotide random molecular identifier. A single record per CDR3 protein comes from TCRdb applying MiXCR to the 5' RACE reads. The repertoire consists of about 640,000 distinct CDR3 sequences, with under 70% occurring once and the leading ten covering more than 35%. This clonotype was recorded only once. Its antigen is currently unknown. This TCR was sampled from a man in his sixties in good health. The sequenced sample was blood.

CDR3 loop: CASSYSNRGETQYF. The CDR3 DNA reads as TGTGCCAGCAGTTACTCGAACAGGGGAGAGACCCAGTACTTC. This chain links TRBV6-5 with TRBJ2-5; 7 nucleotides line up with TRBD1. The J segment lost 4 bases and the V segment lost 0 bases, leaving 2 bases of the junction unmatched. The CDR3 extends over 14 amino acids. CDR1 is MNHEY and CDR2 is SVGAGI in the germline V gene.